This TCR beta chain stems from a study of blood T cell repertoires in COVID-19. At the level of the study: Specimens from acute and convalescent COVID-19 originated in the United States, Italy and Spain. From T cells, B-cell-depleted T cells, or PBMCs came the material, which was cDNA or gDNA.

This table comes from immunoSEQ multiplex PCR, and its TCRdb copy is limited to in-frame clones, with some not included. This sample carries about 210,000 clones, 80% to 90% of them seen once, and the ten largest clones take roughly 2.9%. CDR3 size: 14 residues. Germline lookup yields CDR1 MDHEN and CDR2 SYDVKM. V shed 2 bases and J shed 4 bases, with 9 bases lying between them. The J gene is TRBJ1-5, the V gene TRBV28, with D possibly matching TRBD1 (5 bases). The receptor was derived from a man aged 50 or older with active or convalescent COVID-19. The sequencing input was peripheral blood. In DNA, the CDR3 is TGTGCCAGCAGTTTAGGGGGACTTAATCAGCCCCAGCATTTT. It codes for CASSLGGLNQPQHF.